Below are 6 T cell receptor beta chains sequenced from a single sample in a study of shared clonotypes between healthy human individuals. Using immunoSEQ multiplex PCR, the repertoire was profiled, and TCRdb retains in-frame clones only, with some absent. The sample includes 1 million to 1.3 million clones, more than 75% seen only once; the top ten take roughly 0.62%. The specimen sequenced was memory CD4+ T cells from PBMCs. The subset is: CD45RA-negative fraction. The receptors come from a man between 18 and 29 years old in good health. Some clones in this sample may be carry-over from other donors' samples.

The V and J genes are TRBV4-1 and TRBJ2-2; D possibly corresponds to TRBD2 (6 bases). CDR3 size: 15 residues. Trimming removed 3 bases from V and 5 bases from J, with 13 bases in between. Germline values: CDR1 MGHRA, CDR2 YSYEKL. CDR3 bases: TGCGCCAGCAGCCATCTAGGGCGGGGAACCGGGGAGCTGTTTTTT. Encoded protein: CASSHLGRGTGELFF.

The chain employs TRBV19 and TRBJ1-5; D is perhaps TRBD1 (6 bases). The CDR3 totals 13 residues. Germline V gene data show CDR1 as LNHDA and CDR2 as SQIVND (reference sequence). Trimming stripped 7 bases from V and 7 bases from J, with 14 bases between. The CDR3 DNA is TGTGCCAGTACCCCCCGGGGGGCCCAGCCCCAGCATTTT. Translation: CASTPRGAQPQHF.

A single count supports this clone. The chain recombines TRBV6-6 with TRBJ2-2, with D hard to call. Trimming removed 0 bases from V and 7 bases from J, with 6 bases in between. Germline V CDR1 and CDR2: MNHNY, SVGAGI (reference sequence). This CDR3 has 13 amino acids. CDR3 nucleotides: TGTGCCAGCAGTTACTCTGGCGGCGGGGAGCTGTTTTTT. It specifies CASSYSGGGELFF.

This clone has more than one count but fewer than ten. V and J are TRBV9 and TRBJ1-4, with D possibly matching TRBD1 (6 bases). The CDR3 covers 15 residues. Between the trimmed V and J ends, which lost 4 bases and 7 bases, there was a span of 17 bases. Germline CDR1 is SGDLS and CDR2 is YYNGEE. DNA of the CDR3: TGTGCCAGCAGCCTCCAGGGGAGGAGGGGTGAAAAACTGTTTTTT. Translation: CASSLQGRRGEKLFF.

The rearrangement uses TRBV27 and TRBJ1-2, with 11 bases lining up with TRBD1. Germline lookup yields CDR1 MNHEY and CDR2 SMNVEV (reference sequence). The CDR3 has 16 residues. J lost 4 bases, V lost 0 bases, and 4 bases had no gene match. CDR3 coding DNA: TGTGCCAGCAGTTTATCGGGGACAGGGGGTCGCTATGGCTACACCTTC. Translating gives CASSLSGTGGRYGYTF.

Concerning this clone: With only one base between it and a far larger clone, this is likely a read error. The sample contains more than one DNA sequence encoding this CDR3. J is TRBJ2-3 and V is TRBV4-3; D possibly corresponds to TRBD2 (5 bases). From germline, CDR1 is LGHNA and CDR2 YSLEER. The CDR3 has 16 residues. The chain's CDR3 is CASSQRAAASTDTQYF. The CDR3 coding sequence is TGCGCCAGCAGCCAGCGGGCCGCCGCTAGCACGGATACGCAGTATTTT.